This record concerns one T cell receptor beta chain sequence. Its antigen remains unknown. This sample is part of a study of identical twins. General study results and limits: For zero-insertion analyses, partial confounding could come from invariant MAIT and iNKT cells.

Addition of a universal primer site occurred through template switching, and cDNA carried unique molecular identifiers. TCRdb processed the 5' RACE reads anew with MiXCR; each CDR3 protein has one entry. The sample carries around 960,000 distinct CDR3 sequences, around 12% recorded once. The sample also formed part of further work on yellow fever vaccine responses in identical twins. That publication notes: Reports say the vaccine T cell response in twins looked partly convergent and partly personalized.

The clonotype was recovered from a woman between 18 and 29 years old in good health. The sequenced material came from PBMCs.

The CDR3 DNA reads as TGTGCCAGCAGCTTAACGGAGGGGGTTTACAATGAGCAGTTCTTC. Translating gives CASSLTEGVYNEQFF. The chain is built from TRBV7-3 and TRBJ2-1; D tentatively reads TRBD1 or TRBD2 (6 bases each). The V gene lost 0 bases and the J gene lost 4 bases, with 10 bases spanning the gap. Germline CDR1 reads SGHTA; CDR2 reads FQGTGA. This CDR3 comprises 15 residues.